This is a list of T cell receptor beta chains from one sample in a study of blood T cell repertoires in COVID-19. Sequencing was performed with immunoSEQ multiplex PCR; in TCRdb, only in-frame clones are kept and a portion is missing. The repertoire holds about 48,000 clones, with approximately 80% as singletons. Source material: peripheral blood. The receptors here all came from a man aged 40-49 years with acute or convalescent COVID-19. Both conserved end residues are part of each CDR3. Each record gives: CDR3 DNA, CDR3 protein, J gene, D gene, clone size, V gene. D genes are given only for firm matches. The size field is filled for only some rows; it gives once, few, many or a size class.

TGTGCCAGCAGTCTCAGGGCTTGGGGCTACACCTTC	CASSLRAWGYTF	TRBJ1-2	.	.	TRBV28
TGTGCCAGCAGCCAGGGGCTGGGGGATACGCAGTATTTT	CASSQGLGDTQYF	TRBJ2-3	.	.	TRBV3-1/TRBV3-2
TGTGCCATCAGCCGGGAGAACTATGGCTACACCTTC	CAISRENYGYTF	TRBJ1-2	.	.	TRBV10-3
TGTGCCACTCTCCGGGTTCTTAACACTGAAGCTTTCTTT	CATLRVLNTEAFF	TRBJ1-1	.	.	TRBV6-5
TGTGCCAGCAGTTACTCGATTGTCCCGACAGATACAACTTATGGCTACACCTTC	CASSYSIVPTDTTYGYTF	TRBJ1-2	.	.	TRBV6-2/TRBV6-3
TGCAGCGTTGGACAGGGGGTATCGAGAGATACGCAGTATTTT	CSVGQGVSRDTQYF	TRBJ2-3	TRBD1	.	TRBV29-1
TGTGCCAGCAGTGGACAGGGGGGAGGTAGCTATGGCTACACCTTC	CASSGQGGGSYGYTF	TRBJ1-2	TRBD1	few	TRBV2
TGCGCCAGCAGTCAAGACGGGGGGTCTGGGGCCAACGTCCTGACTTTC	CASSQDGGSGANVLTF	TRBJ2-6	TRBD2	.	TRBV23-1
TGTGCCAGCAGCTTGGGCGGGGTACCGAACACTGAAGCTTTCTTT	CASSLGGVPNTEAFF	TRBJ1-1	.	.	TRBV5-5
TGTGCCAGCAGCAGACTAGCAGGATCCTACAATGAGCAGTTCTTC	CASSRLAGSYNEQFF	TRBJ2-1	TRBD2	.	TRBV3-1/TRBV3-2
TGTGCCAGCAGTAAGATAGCGGGGAGTACGACCCAGTACTTC	CASSKIAGSTTQYF	TRBJ2-5	TRBD2	.	TRBV11-2
TGTGCCAGCTGTTGGGGAGGACCACGCAGGAGCAATCAGCCCCAGCATTTT	CASCWGGPRRSNQPQHF	TRBJ1-5	.	.	TRBV2
TGTGCCAGTAGTTTGAATTCTCAGGGCAATGAGCAGTTCTTC	CASSLNSQGNEQFF	TRBJ2-1	.	.	TRBV19
TGCGCCAGCAGCCCGGACGGGAATACCTACAATGAGCAGTTCTTC	CASSPDGNTYNEQFF	TRBJ2-1	.	.	TRBV5-1
TGTGCTAGTGGTTTGGAGGGGTCGAGGACAGATACGCAGTATTTT	CASGLEGSRTDTQYF	TRBJ2-3	.	few	TRBV12-5
TGTGCCAGCAGCCCCCGACAGGGCACGGTCCTATATCAGCCCCAGCATTTT	CASSPRQGTVLYQPQHF	TRBJ1-5	TRBD1	.	TRBV6-2/TRBV6-3
TGCGCCAGCAGCCAAGTGCAGGACAGCTCGAACGATGAGCAGTTCTTC	CASSQVQDSSNDEQFF	TRBJ2-1	.	.	TRBV4-3
TGTGCCAGCAGCTTAGCTTTTTTGGCGGGGGCGGGAGGTGAGCAGTTCTTC	CASSLAFLAGAGGEQFF	TRBJ2-1	TRBD2	few	TRBV11-2
TGTGCCAGCAGCTTAGCAAGCGGGGGCGGAAGAGGTGGCAATCAGCCCCAGCATTTT	CASSLASGGGRGGNQPQHF	TRBJ1-5	.	few	TRBV7-6
TGTGCCAGCAGCGCCGGGACCTACAATGAGCAGTTCTTC	CASSAGTYNEQFF	TRBJ2-1	.	.	TRBV7-6
TGTGCCAGCAGCCCGGTAGCGGGGGAGCAGTACTTC	CASSPVAGEQYF	TRBJ2-7	TRBD2	once	TRBV7-9
TGTGCCAGCAGTTTAACGGGACAGGGAGACACCGGGGAGCTGTTTTTT	CASSLTGQGDTGELFF	TRBJ2-2	TRBD1	.	TRBV28
TGTGCCAGCATCTCCAGGGGCTTCTACACTGAAGCTTTCTTT	CASISRGFYTEAFF	TRBJ1-1	.	.	TRBV6-4
TGTGCCAGCAGCCTTTCCGACAGCGATAATTCACCCCTCCACTTT	CASSLSDSDNSPLHF	TRBJ1-6	.	.	TRBV3-1/TRBV3-2
TGTGCCAGCAAACGTAGGGACAGGGAATATGGCTACACCTTC	CASKRRDREYGYTF	TRBJ1-2	TRBD1	.	TRBV28
TGTGCCTGGAGTTTCGGACTCGAGTTACAGCCCCAGCATTTT	CAWSFGLELQPQHF	TRBJ1-5	.	.	TRBV30
TGTGCTAGTGGCCCAGGGACTAGCGGGGGGGATACGCAGTATTTT	CASGPGTSGGDTQYF	TRBJ2-3	TRBD2	.	TRBV12-5
TGTGCCAGCAGCGAGCCCACAGGCGCCTTCACTGAAGCTTTCTTT	CASSEPTGAFTEAFF	TRBJ1-1	.	few	TRBV6-5
TGTGCCAGCAGCGTACTTAGCGGGGGATACAATGAGCAGTTCTTC	CASSVLSGGYNEQFF	TRBJ2-1	TRBD2	.	TRBV9
TGTGCTAGTTTAGGGGTCGGGGAGACCCAGTACTTC	CASLGVGETQYF	TRBJ2-5	.	.	TRBV12-5
TGTGCCAGCAGTTTCCCCGACAGGCTGCTGAACACCGGGGAGCTGTTTTTT	CASSFPDRLLNTGELFF	TRBJ2-2	.	.	TRBV27
TGTGCCAGCAGCCCGGGGGATCGGGGGGGCAAAAACATTCAGTACTTC	CASSPGDRGGKNIQYF	TRBJ2-4	TRBD2	.	TRBV7-2
TGTGCCACCGCTCAGGGTGGGAGCAATCAGCCCCAGCATTTT	CATAQGGSNQPQHF	TRBJ1-5	.	.	TRBV24-1
TGTGCCAGTAGTATAGGGGACAGGGACACCGGGGAGCTGTTTTTT	CASSIGDRDTGELFF	TRBJ2-2	TRBD1	.	TRBV19
TGTGCCGGGGGGGCGGAATCCTTCTACGAGCAGTACTTC	CAGGAESFYEQYF	TRBJ2-7	.	.	TRBV2
TGTGCCAGCAGTTACGCGGGGGGCGGAACAGATACGCAGTATTTT	CASSYAGGGTDTQYF	TRBJ2-3	TRBD2	.	TRBV6-2/TRBV6-3
TGCAGCGTTGTAAGAGGGGGATTCGAAGAAGCTTTCTTT	CSVVRGGFEEAFF	TRBJ1-1	.	.	TRBV29-1
TGTGCCAGCAGCCTTACGGGTCCGGGGGTACGATACAATGAGCAGTTCTTC	CASSLTGPGVRYNEQFF	TRBJ2-1	.	.	TRBV14
TGTGCCAGCAGTTTCGGGGGGCCTAAGAATGAGCAGTTCTTC	CASSFGGPKNEQFF	TRBJ2-1	.	.	TRBV27
TGCGCCAGCAGCCCGCACGCGGTAATGAACACTGAAGCTTTCTTT	CASSPHAVMNTEAFF	TRBJ1-1	.	.	TRBV4-3
TGCGCCAGCAGCTTGGTGGGCGAATCTGGAAACACCATATATTTT	CASSLVGESGNTIYF	TRBJ1-3	.	.	TRBV5-1